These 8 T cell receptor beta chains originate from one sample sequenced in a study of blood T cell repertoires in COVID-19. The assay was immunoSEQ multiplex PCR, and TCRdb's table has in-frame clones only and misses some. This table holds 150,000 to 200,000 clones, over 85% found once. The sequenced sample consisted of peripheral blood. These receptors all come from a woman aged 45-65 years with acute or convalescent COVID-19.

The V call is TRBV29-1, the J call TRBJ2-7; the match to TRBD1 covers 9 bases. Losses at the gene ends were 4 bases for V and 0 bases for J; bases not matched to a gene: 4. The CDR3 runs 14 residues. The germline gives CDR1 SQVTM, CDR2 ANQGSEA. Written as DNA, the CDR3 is TGCAGCGTTGGGGACAGGGCGATCTCCTACGAGCAGTACTTC. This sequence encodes CSVGDRAISYEQYF.

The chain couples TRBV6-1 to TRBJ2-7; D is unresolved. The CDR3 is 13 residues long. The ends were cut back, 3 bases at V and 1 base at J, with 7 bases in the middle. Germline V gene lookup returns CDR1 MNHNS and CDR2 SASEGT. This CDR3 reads CASSDFISYEQYF. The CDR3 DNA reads TGTGCCAGCAGTGATTTCATTTCCTACGAGCAGTACTTC.

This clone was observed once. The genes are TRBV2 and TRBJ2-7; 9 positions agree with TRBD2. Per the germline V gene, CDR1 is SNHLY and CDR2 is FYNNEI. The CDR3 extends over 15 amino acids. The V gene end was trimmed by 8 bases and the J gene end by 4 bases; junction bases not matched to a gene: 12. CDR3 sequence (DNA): TGTGCCAGCTCAGGACCAATAGCGGGAGTATACGAGCAGTACTTC. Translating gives CASSGPIAGVYEQYF.

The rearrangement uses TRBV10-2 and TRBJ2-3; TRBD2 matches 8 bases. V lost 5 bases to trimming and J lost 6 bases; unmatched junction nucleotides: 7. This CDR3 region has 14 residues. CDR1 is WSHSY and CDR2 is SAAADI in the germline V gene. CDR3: CASSISGIIDTQYF. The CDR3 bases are TGCGCCAGCAGTATTAGCGGGATCATTGATACGCAGTATTTT.

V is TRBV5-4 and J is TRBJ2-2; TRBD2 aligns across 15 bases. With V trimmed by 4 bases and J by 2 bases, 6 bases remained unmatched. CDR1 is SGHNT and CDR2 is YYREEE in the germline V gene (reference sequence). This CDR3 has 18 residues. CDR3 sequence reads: CASSIWTSGGANTGELFF. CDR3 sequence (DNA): TGTGCCAGCAGCATATGGACTAGCGGGGGGGCAAACACCGGGGAGCTGTTTTTT.

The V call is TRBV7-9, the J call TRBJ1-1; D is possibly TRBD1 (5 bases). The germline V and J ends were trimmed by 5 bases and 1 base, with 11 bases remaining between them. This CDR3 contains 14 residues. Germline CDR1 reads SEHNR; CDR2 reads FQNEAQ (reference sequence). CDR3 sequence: CASSPSGANTEAFF. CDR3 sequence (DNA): TGTGCCAGCAGCCCGAGTGGGGCGAACACTGAAGCTTTCTTT.

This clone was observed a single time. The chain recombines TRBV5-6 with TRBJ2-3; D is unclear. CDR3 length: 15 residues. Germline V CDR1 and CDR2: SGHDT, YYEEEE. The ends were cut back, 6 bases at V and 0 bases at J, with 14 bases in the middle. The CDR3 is CASNLALTSTDTQYF. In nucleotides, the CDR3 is TGTGCCAGCAACTTAGCACTTACTAGCACAGATACGCAGTATTTT.

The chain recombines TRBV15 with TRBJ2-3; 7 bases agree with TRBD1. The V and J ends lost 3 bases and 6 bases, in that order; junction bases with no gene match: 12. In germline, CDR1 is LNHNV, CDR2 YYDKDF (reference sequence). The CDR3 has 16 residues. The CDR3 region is CATSRSGTVLTDTQYF. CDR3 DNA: TGTGCCACCAGCAGGTCCGGGACAGTTCTCACGGATACGCAGTATTTT.